This T cell receptor beta chain appears in the sequencing data of a study of graft-versus-host responses after intestinal transplantation. Study summary: Each recipient received a multivisceral, liver-intestinal, or isolated intestinal graft. Points from the study as a whole: In recipient marrow, GvH clones were found, and some appeared first in ileum or blood. High graft-versus-host to host-versus-graft T cell clonal ratios marked allografts of patients with graft-donor macrochimerism.

This CDR3 is built from 13 residues. Germline V gives CDR1 MNHEY, CDR2 SMNVEV (reference sequence). Trimming at V came to 3 bases and at J to 7 bases, leaving 4 bases not matched to a gene. The repertoire was sequenced with immunoSEQ multiplex PCR; TCRdb's copy has only in-frame clones and lacks some. Of roughly 90,000 clones in the sample, roughly 90% were seen once. Concerning this clone itself: Its antigen is unknown.

Sample: unstimulated CD4+ T cells sorted from spleen or lymph node cells, taken before transplant. The chain uses TRBV27 and TRBJ1-2; 8 bases line up with TRBD1. The sequence was collected from a human donor who was the organ donor for an intestinal transplant. As DNA, the CDR3 is TGTGCCAGCAGTTTCCGACAGGGGAGTGGCTACACCTTC. Its translation is CASSFRQGSGYTF.